These 12 T cell receptor beta chains were sequenced from one sample in a study of Ad26.COV2.S vaccination and SARS-CoV-2 variants. Here immunoSEQ multiplex PCR was the method, and the copy in TCRdb shows in-frame clones only, minus some. The sample lists tens of thousands of clones; approximately 86% were seen once. The input for sequencing was peripheral blood, taken after recovery from COVID-19. The receptors stem from a human donor who had recovered from COVID-19.

This rearrangement joins TRBV18 to TRBJ2-7; 8 nucleotides match TRBD1. With 3 bases clipped from V and 5 bases from J, the junction kept 0 bases outside the gene matches. The CDR3 sequence is 12 residues long. Per the germline V gene, CDR1 is KGHSH and CDR2 is LQKENI. This CDR3 is CASSPTGDEQYF. CDR3 bases: TGTGCCAGCTCACCGACAGGGGACGAGCAGTACTTC.

The chain has TRBV2 and TRBJ1-5, with D possibly being TRBD1 (5 bases). The V gene's germline CDR1 is SNHLY and CDR2 FYNNEI. The CDR3 spans 11 residues. Trimming took 4 bases from V and 15 from J, leaving 13 bases between them. Written as DNA, the CDR3 is TGTGCCAGCAGTGTAACAGGACCGCGGCATTTT. Translation: CASSVTGPRHF.

Only a few counts were recorded for this clone. This chain joins TRBV2 and TRBJ1-6, with 9 bases aligning to TRBD1. Germline V gene lookup returns CDR1 SNHLY and CDR2 FYNNEI. The junction had 7 bases not matched to a gene; V was cut back by 5 bases and J by 8 bases. The CDR3 extends over 15 amino acids. CDR3 bases: TGTGCCAGCAGTTTTAGGGACAGGGATGATTCACCCCTCCACTTT. This encodes CASSFRDRDDSPLHF.

The V and J genes are TRBV24-1 and TRBJ2-5, with TRBD1 identical over 11 bases. CDR1 and CDR2 (germline): KGHDR, SFDVKD. There are 16 residues in the CDR3. V lost 4 bases and J lost 5; bases outside the gene matches: 8. CDR3 loop: CATSDNRDRGLETQYF. The DNA for the CDR3 is TGTGCCACCAGTGACAACCGGGACAGGGGGTTGGAGACCCAGTACTTC.

This clone was detected once. The V gene is TRBV9, the J gene TRBJ1-2; D gene unclear. Germline V CDR1 and CDR2: SGDLS, YYNGEE. The CDR3 contains 15 residues. Trimming took off 4 bases at V and 6 bases at J, with 19 bases between the two ends. The CDR3 DNA reads TGTGCCAGCAGCCTAATACCAATAAGCGCGGATGGCTACACCTTC. Protein sequence: CASSLIPISADGYTF.

The V gene is TRBV27, the J gene TRBJ2-7; TRBD1 might be the D (5 bases). Germline lookup yields CDR1 MNHEY and CDR2 SMNVEV (reference sequence). Trimming left V 2 bases short and J 6 bases short, with 11 bases between. The CDR3 loop spans 13 amino acids. This chain's CDR3 is CASSLQGNAEQYF. CDR3 nucleotides: TGTGCCAGCAGTTTACAGGGTAACGCCGAGCAGTACTTC.

This chain links TRBV4-1 with TRBJ1-1; D unresolved. The V gene lost 1 base and the J gene lost 6 bases, with 3 bases spanning the gap. The CDR3 is 11 residues long. Germline lookup yields CDR1 MGHRA and CDR2 YSYEKL. CDR3 loop: CASSQAAEAFF. The CDR3 DNA reads as TGCGCCAGCAGCCAAGCCGCTGAAGCTTTCTTT.

V gene TRBV7-9 combines with J gene TRBJ2-5; 7 nucleotides match TRBD2. Germline CDR1 SEHNR, CDR2 FQNEAQ (reference sequence). J gave up 1 base and V 3 bases, and 5 bases lay outside the gene matches. The CDR3 consists of 15 residues. CDR3 in amino acids: CASSLGGWGQETQYF. CDR3 sequence (DNA): TGTGCCAGCAGCTTGGGAGGGTGGGGCCAAGAGACCCAGTACTTC.

The chain links TRBV14 to TRBJ1-4, with D possibly TRBD1 on 5 matching bases. CDR1 SGHDN and CDR2 FVKESK come from the germline V gene. The CDR3 runs 16 residues. Trimming stripped 4 bases from V and 0 bases from J, with 12 bases between. DNA for the CDR3: TGTGCCAGCAGCCTCCGGGACTTCACAACTAATGAAAAACTGTTTTTT. Translated, it gives CASSLRDFTTNEKLFF.

This clone showed up just once. The chain links TRBV28 to TRBJ2-7, with D hard to call. The CDR3 covers 11 residues. Germline CDR1 MDHEN, CDR2 SYDVKM. The germline V and J ends were trimmed by 5 bases and 6 bases, with 8 bases remaining between them. The CDR3 coding sequence is TGTGCCAGCAGTCAGTTGGGCGAGCAGTACTTC. Amino acid sequence: CASSQLGEQYF. The variable domain in full, completed from reference TRBV28 and TRBJ2-7, reads DVKVTQSSRYLVKRTGEKVFLECVQDMDHENMFWYRQDPGLGLRLIYFSYDVKMKEKGDIPEGYSVSREKKERFSLILESASTNQTSMYLCASSQLGEQYFGPGTRLTVT.

The chain has TRBV6-5 and TRBJ2-1; the match to TRBD1 covers 9 bases. The germline gives CDR1 MNHEY, CDR2 SVGAGI. The CDR3 has 14 residues. Trimming removed 7 bases from V and 9 bases from J; junction bases left unmatched: 10. The CDR3 loop is CASTQVEGQGEQFF. CDR3 nucleotide sequence: TGTGCCAGCACCCAAGTCGAGGGACAGGGTGAGCAGTTCTTC.

The chain combines TRBV5-1 with TRBJ1-2, with 7 bases matching TRBD1. CDR1 and CDR2 from the germline V gene are SGHRS and YFSETQ. The CDR3 has 12 amino acids. V was clipped by 5 bases and J by 6 bases; unmatched bases: 4. The CDR3 loop reads CASRPTGDGYTF. The CDR3 DNA follows: TGCGCCAGCAGACCTACAGGGGATGGCTACACCTTC.